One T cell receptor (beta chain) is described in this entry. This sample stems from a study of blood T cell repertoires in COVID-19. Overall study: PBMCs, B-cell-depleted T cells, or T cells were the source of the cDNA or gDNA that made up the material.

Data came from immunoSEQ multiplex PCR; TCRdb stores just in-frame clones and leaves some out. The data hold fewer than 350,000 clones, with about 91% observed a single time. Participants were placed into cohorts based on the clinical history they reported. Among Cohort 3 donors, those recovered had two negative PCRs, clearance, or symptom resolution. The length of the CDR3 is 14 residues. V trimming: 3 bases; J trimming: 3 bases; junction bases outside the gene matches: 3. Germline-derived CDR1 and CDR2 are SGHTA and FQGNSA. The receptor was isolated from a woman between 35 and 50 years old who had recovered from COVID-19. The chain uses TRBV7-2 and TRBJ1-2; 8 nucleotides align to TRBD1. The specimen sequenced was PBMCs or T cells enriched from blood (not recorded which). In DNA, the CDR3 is TGTGCCAGCAGCTTTTTACAGGGGGACTATGGCTACACCTTC. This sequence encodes CASSFLQGDYGYTF. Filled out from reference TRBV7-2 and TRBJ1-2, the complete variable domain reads GAGVSQSPSNKVTEKGKDVELRCDPISGHTALYWYRQSLGQGLEFLIYFQGNSAPDKSGLPSDRFSAERTGGSVSTLTIQRTQQEDSAVYLCASSFLQGDYGYTFGSGTRLTVV.